Shown below are 28 T cell receptor beta chains from a single sample sequenced in a study of blood T cell repertoires in COVID-19. The assay was immunoSEQ multiplex PCR, and TCRdb's table has in-frame clones only and misses some. The sample gives 170,000 or so clones, roughly 90% of which show up once; approximately 6.6% is in the top ten. Input material: PBMCs or T cells enriched from blood (not recorded which). The source of these receptors is a woman aged 45-65 years who had recovered from COVID-19.

The genes are TRBV5-1 and TRBJ1-4; the D is unclear. Germline CDR1 and CDR2: SGHRS and YFSETQ. V lost 0 bases and J lost 0, with 12 bases in between. This CDR3 is built from 17 residues. This CDR3 is CASSLELGVATNEKLFF. The CDR3 DNA follows: TGCGCCAGCAGCTTGGAACTCGGGGTTGCAACTAATGAAAAACTGTTTTTT.

There are a few counts of this clone. The CDR3 DNA follows: TGCGCCAGCAGCTCCCACAGGGAAGAGGCTTTCTTT. It is translated as CASSSHREEAFF. The chain employs TRBV4-1 and TRBJ1-1, with a possible D match to TRBD1 (6 bases). The length of the CDR3 is 12 residues. Germline CDR1 is MGHRA and CDR2 is YSYEKL. V was shortened by 5 bases and J by 11 bases, with 15 bases between the two germline ends.

The chain joins TRBV7-9 to TRBJ2-2; tentatively, D is TRBD1 (5 bases). Germline V gene data show CDR1 as SEHNR and CDR2 as FQNEAQ (reference sequence). V was clipped by 5 bases and J by 5 bases, with 15 bases between them. The length of the CDR3 is 15 residues. The CDR3 nucleotides read TGTGCCAGCAGCCCGAAGGGGATCCGTACCGGGGAGCTGTTTTTT. It is translated as CASSPKGIRTGELFF.

V usage is TRBV12-3 or TRBV12-4 and J usage is TRBJ1-5; D ambiguous. V was cut by 6 bases and J by 0 bases, with 6 bases left in between. This CDR3 has 13 amino acids. Here the CDR3 reads CASRRDSNQPQHF. The CDR3 DNA reads as TGTGCCAGCAGACGGGATAGCAATCAGCCCCAGCATTTT.

This chain joins TRBV18 and TRBJ2-7; D is unresolved. Trimming shortened V by 3 bases and J by 7 bases, and 10 bases separated the two germline ends. CDR3 size: 12 residues. Looked up from germline, CDR1 is KGHSH and CDR2 is LQKENI. CDR3 sequence: CASSPKSSEQYF. DNA of the CDR3: TGTGCCAGCTCACCGAAGTCGAGTGAGCAGTACTTC.

The CDR3 nucleotides read TGTGCCAGCAGCAAAGGAGGGTACGCAGATACGCAGTATTTT. Amino acids: CASSKGGYADTQYF. The rearrangement links TRBV7-2 to TRBJ2-3; D possibly corresponds to TRBD2 (6 bases). Germline V gene data show CDR1 as SGHTA and CDR2 as FQGNSA. V lost 5 bases to trimming and J lost 4 bases, with 13 bases between them. This CDR3 is 14 amino acids long. Based on the CDR3 plus reference TRBV7-2 and TRBJ2-3, the full variable domain is GAGVSQSPSNKVTEKGKDVELRCDPISGHTALYWYRQSLGQGLEFLIYFQGNSAPDKSGLPSDRFSAERTGGSVSTLTIQRTQQEDSAVYLCASSKGGYADTQYFGPGTRLTVL.

V usage is TRBV6-5 and J usage is TRBJ1-2, with D possibly matching TRBD1 (5 bases). With 6 bases removed from V and 0 bases from J, the gap between germline ends came to 14 bases. CDR1 MNHEY and CDR2 SVGAGI come from the germline V gene. The length of the CDR3 is 15 residues. The CDR3 is CASSGGAFANYGYTF. The CDR3, as DNA: TGTGCCAGCAGCGGAGGGGCATTCGCTAACTATGGCTACACCTTC.

The V call is TRBV5-1, the J call TRBJ2-1; TRBD1 is a possible D gene (6 bases). The CDR3 length is 15 residues. Germline CDR1 is SGHRS and CDR2 is YFSETQ. V gave up 4 bases and J gave up 7 bases, with 18 bases separating them. The CDR3 DNA is TGCGCCAGCAGCGTACAGGGTCTGGAGGTGAATGAGCAGTTCTTC. It specifies CASSVQGLEVNEQFF.

This clone was seen a single time. The CDR3 DNA reads as TGTGCCAGCAGCGTAGGGGCTGTTAGCTACGAGCAGTACTTC. Its protein is CASSVGAVSYEQYF. This rearrangement joins TRBV9 to TRBJ2-7, with unresolved D. Germline V gene lookup returns CDR1 SGDLS and CDR2 YYNGEE. This CDR3 has 14 amino acids. V was clipped by 0 bases and J by 3 bases, with 10 bases between them.

The chain joins TRBV9 to TRBJ2-3; 7 bases agree with TRBD2. J was trimmed by 3 bases and V by 4 bases; bases with no gene match: 8. Germline values: CDR1 SGDLS, CDR2 YYNGEE. This CDR3 spans 15 amino acids. The CDR3 spells CASSPWGRVTDTQYF. CDR3 DNA: TGTGCCAGCAGCCCCTGGGGGAGGGTTACAGATACGCAGTATTTT.

The chain links TRBV19 to TRBJ1-1, with D maybe TRBD1 (5 bases). The CDR3 extends over 12 amino acids. CDR1 is LNHDA, CDR2 SQIVND, per germline (reference sequence). Trimming removed 5 bases from V and 5 bases from J, with 9 bases in between. The CDR3 nucleotides read TGTGCCAGTAGTTGGGGCAAAACTGAAGCTTTCTTT. It translates to CASSWGKTEAFF.

This rearrangement joins TRBV5-1 to TRBJ1-4; 7 positions match TRBD1. The length of the CDR3 is 14 residues. The germline gives CDR1 SGHRS, CDR2 YFSETQ. V lost 4 bases to trimming and J lost 8 bases; unmatched junction nucleotides: 8. The CDR3 spells CASSRGQSSEKLFF. The DNA for the CDR3 is TGCGCCAGCAGCCGGGGACAGTCAAGCGAAAAACTGTTTTTT.

The rearrangement uses TRBV30 and TRBJ1-4; D is uncertain. Per germline, CDR1 GTSNPN and CDR2 SVGIG (reference sequence). The CDR3 has 11 amino acids. With 5 bases removed from V and 4 bases from J, the gap between germline ends came to 5 bases. CDR3 nucleotide sequence: TGTGCCTGGGCTAATAATGAAAAACTGTTTTTT. This codes for CAWANNEKLFF.

V gene TRBV6-5 combines with J gene TRBJ1-5; 7 nucleotides align to TRBD1. The V and J ends lost 10 bases and 9 bases, in that order; junction bases with no gene match: 15. Germline loops: CDR1 MNHEY, CDR2 SVGAGI. This CDR3 contains 14 residues. This CDR3 reads CATQSKGQPWPQHF. CDR3 in DNA: TGTGCCACCCAATCAAAGGGACAGCCATGGCCCCAGCATTTT.

This clone was observed a handful of times. The chain has TRBV6-5 and TRBJ1-4, with 11 bases lining up with TRBD1. The trim removed 5 bases at V and 8 bases at J, leaving 7 bases unmatched. This CDR3 has 15 amino acids. Germline V gene lookup returns CDR1 MNHEY and CDR2 SVGAGI. The CDR3 reads CASSLRGDRGEKLFF. CDR3 sequence (DNA): TGTGCCAGCAGTCTCCGAGGGGACAGGGGGGAAAAACTGTTTTTT.

J is TRBJ2-1 and V is TRBV29-1; D may match TRBD1 or TRBD2 (11 bases each). The V end lost 2 bases, the J end lost 2 bases, and 28 bases lay between the germline ends. Per the germline V gene, CDR1 is SQVTM and CDR2 is ANQGSEA. The CDR3 sequence is 20 residues long. In nucleotides, the CDR3 is TGCAGCGTTGAATCACTGGACAGGGGGCCGACTAGCGGGGCCTACAATGAGCAGTTCTTC. Translated, it gives CSVESLDRGPTSGAYNEQFF.

V gene TRBV7-2 combines with J gene TRBJ1-1; 7 nucleotides align to TRBD1. V trimming: 5 bases; J trimming: 3 bases; junction bases outside the gene matches: 3. This CDR3 region has 13 residues. Germline V CDR1 and CDR2: SGHTA, FQGNSA. The CDR3 region is CASSLGTDTEAFF. The DNA of the CDR3 is TGTGCCAGCAGCCTAGGGACAGACACTGAAGCTTTCTTT.

The chain carries TRBV10-3 and TRBJ2-1; TRBD2 agrees at 8 bases. V lost 2 bases to trimming and J lost 4 bases; unmatched junction nucleotides: 19. Germline CDR1 and CDR2: ENHRY and SYGVKD. The CDR3 runs to 20 residues. Here the CDR3 DNA reads TGTGCCATCAGTGAGATAGGTGTAGCGGGGCCCATACTTCGATACAATGAGCAGTTCTTC. This sequence encodes CAISEIGVAGPILRYNEQFF.

This clone was observed a handful of times. The chain uses TRBV6-5 and TRBJ1-4, with a weak D call TRBD1 (5 bases). The CDR3 consists of 13 residues. V was shortened by 7 bases and J by 6 bases, with 12 bases between the two germline ends. Germline CDR1 reads MNHEY; CDR2 reads SVGAGI. Written as DNA, the CDR3 is TGTGCCAGCAAGACGGGGGTTTATGAAAAACTGTTTTTT. Its protein product is CASKTGVYEKLFF.

The CDR3 DNA follows: TGTGCCAGCTCACCACCCGCGGGACTAGCGGGGGCCCTCTCCTACAATGAGCAGTTCTTC. It specifies CASSPPAGLAGALSYNEQFF. This rearrangement joins TRBV18 to TRBJ2-1; the match to TRBD2 covers 14 bases. The CDR3 covers 20 residues. J lost 0 bases, V lost 0 bases, and 7 bases had no gene match. Germline assignment: CDR1 KGHSH and CDR2 LQKENI.

This clone was seen once. The rearrangement joins TRBV4-2 to TRBJ2-1, with TRBD2 as a possible D gene (7 bases). The length of the CDR3 is 18 residues. Germline V CDR1 and CDR2: LGHNA, YNFKEQ. Trimming stripped 3 bases from V and 6 bases from J, with 24 bases between. The CDR3 DNA reads as TGTGCCAGCAGCCATCCCCCCGGACGGGGGGCCGTTTTCAATGAGCAGTTCTTC. This sequence encodes CASSHPPGRGAVFNEQFF.

The rearrangement joins TRBV2 to TRBJ2-1, with D possibly being TRBD2 (7 bases). The V gene lost 4 bases and the J gene lost 8 bases, with 12 bases spanning the gap. This CDR3 is 13 amino acids long. Per germline, CDR1 SNHLY and CDR2 FYNNEI. This CDR3 is CASSARGGDEQFF. The CDR3 DNA sequence: TGTGCCAGCAGTGCAAGGGGGGGCGATGAGCAGTTCTTC.

This chain joins TRBV3-1 (or the pseudogene TRBV3-2) and TRBJ1-2; weak D call: TRBD1 (5 bases). V lost 0 bases and J lost 6, with 14 bases in between. CDR3 length: 15 amino acids. The V gene's germline CDR1 is LGHDT and CDR2 YNNKEL (reference sequence). The CDR3 protein is CASSQDRRLDNGYTF. CDR3 DNA: TGTGCCAGCAGCCAAGATCGTCGGCTGGACAATGGCTACACCTTC.

In its sample, this clone was seen a few times. This chain connects TRBV9 to TRBJ1-3, with 7 bases aligning to TRBD1. The J segment lost 4 bases and the V segment lost 3 bases, leaving 7 bases of the junction unmatched. The CDR3 loop spans 15 amino acids. The V gene's germline CDR1 is SGDLS and CDR2 YYNGEE. The CDR3 DNA reads TGTGCCAGCAGCGCATCACAGGGACAGGGAAACACCATATATTTT. Protein sequence: CASSASQGQGNTIYF.

V and J are TRBV7-2 and TRBJ2-3; D may be TRBD2 (7 bases). Trimming removed 9 bases at V and 2 bases at J, with 15 bases between. The CDR3 runs to 14 residues. Germline CDR1 and CDR2: SGHTA and FQGNSA. The CDR3 sequence is CASCGGANTDTQYF. The CDR3 DNA follows: TGTGCCAGTTGTGGGGGGGCGAACACAGATACGCAGTATTTT. Supplemented by reference TRBV7-2 and TRBJ2-3, the full variable domain reads GAGVSQSPSNKVTEKGKDVELRCDPISGHTALYWYRQSLGQGLEFLIYFQGNSAPDKSGLPSDRFSAERTGGSVSTLTIQRTQQEDSAVYLCASCGGANTDTQYFGPGTRLTVL.

The genes are TRBV5-5 and TRBJ2-2; TRBD2 agrees at 12 bases. With 4 bases clipped from V and 0 bases from J, the junction kept 4 bases outside the gene matches. CDR1 SGHKS and CDR2 YYEKEE come from the germline V gene (reference sequence). The CDR3 extends over 17 amino acids. The CDR3 region is CASSALAGGSNTGELFF. The CDR3 DNA follows: TGTGCCAGCAGCGCACTAGCGGGGGGTTCGAACACCGGGGAGCTGTTTTTT.

This chain connects TRBV7-2 to TRBJ2-7, with 8 bases identical to TRBD2. Unmatched junction bases numbered 19, after V lost 5 bases and J lost 13 bases. Germline values: CDR1 SGHTA, CDR2 FQGNSA. CDR3 length: 15 amino acids. This CDR3 reads CASSTSSGGAGENYF. The CDR3 bases are TGTGCCAGCAGCACATCGTCCGGGGGAGCGGGGGAAAATTACTTC. The variable domain in full, with the rest retrieved from reference TRBV7-2 and TRBJ2-7, is GAGVSQSPSNKVTEKGKDVELRCDPISGHTALYWYRQSLGQGLEFLIYFQGNSAPDKSGLPSDRFSAERTGGSVSTLTIQRTQQEDSAVYLCASSTSSGGAGENYFGPGTRLTVT.

The V and J genes are TRBV11-1 and TRBJ2-4, with a possible D match to TRBD2 (6 bases). The CDR3 spans 16 residues. The V end lost 5 bases, the J end lost 5 bases, and 19 bases lay between the germline ends. Germline-derived CDR1 and CDR2 are SGHAT and FQDESV (reference sequence). CDR3 in DNA: TGTGCCAGCAGCACTTGGGGACTGGGCAGGGAAAACATTCAGTACTTC. This encodes CASSTWGLGRENIQYF.